This is a list of T cell receptor beta chains from one sample in a study of shared clonotypes between healthy human individuals. Method: immunoSEQ multiplex PCR; TCRdb's copy keeps in-frame clones and lacks some. The sample shows around 2.1 million clones, roughly 95% of them seen only once. Sequencing used naive CD4+ T cells sorted from blood. Receptors were obtained from a man aged 18-30 years in good health. The CDR3 runs from the conserved cysteine through the conserved F or W. A D gene is named only where the DNA matches it firmly. Clone size is not always given. Where it is, it says once, few, many or a class for expanded clones.

d_gene: -
abundance: -
j_gene: TRBJ2-3
v_gene: TRBV2
CDR3aa: CASSLQAPSTDTQYF
CDR3nt: TGTGCCAGCAGTCTACAGGCCCCGAGCACAGATACGCAGTATTTT

d_gene: -
abundance: -
j_gene: TRBJ1-2
v_gene: TRBV29-1
CDR3aa: CSVDMGGYTF
CDR3nt: TGCAGCGTCGATATGGGAGGCTACACCTTC

d_gene: -
abundance: -
j_gene: TRBJ1-6
v_gene: TRBV9
CDR3aa: CASSVGSLAGPPNDSPLHF
CDR3nt: TGTGCCAGCAGCGTAGGAAGTCTAGCGGGGCCGCCGAATGATTCACCCCTCCACTTT

d_gene: -
abundance: -
j_gene: TRBJ1-2
v_gene: TRBV4-3
CDR3aa: CASSQESFGTVFYGYTF
CDR3nt: TGCGCCAGCAGCCAAGAAAGTTTCGGGACGGTATTCTATGGCTACACCTTC

d_gene: TRBD1
abundance: -
j_gene: TRBJ2-1
v_gene: TRBV9
CDR3aa: CASSLLTGDNNEQFF
CDR3nt: TGTGCCAGCAGTCTATTGACAGGGGACAACAATGAGCAGTTCTTC

d_gene: -
abundance: -
j_gene: TRBJ2-1
v_gene: TRBV6-5
CDR3aa: CASSYSRSWGNEQFF
CDR3nt: TGTGCCAGCAGTTACTCGCGGAGCTGGGGGAATGAGCAGTTCTTC

d_gene: -
abundance: once
j_gene: TRBJ1-1
v_gene: TRBV6-5
CDR3aa: CASSYMGAEAFF
CDR3nt: TGTGCCAGCAGTTACATGGGGGCTGAAGCTTTCTTT

d_gene: TRBD2
abundance: -
j_gene: TRBJ2-7
v_gene: TRBV9
CDR3aa: CASSPGLAGNSYEQYF
CDR3nt: TGTGCCAGCAGCCCCGGACTAGCGGGAAACTCCTACGAGCAGTACTTC

d_gene: -
abundance: -
j_gene: TRBJ2-3
v_gene: TRBV6-1
CDR3aa: CASRSDSDTQYF
CDR3nt: TGTGCCAGCAGGAGTGACTCAGATACGCAGTATTTT

d_gene: -
abundance: once
j_gene: TRBJ1-2
v_gene: TRBV4-3
CDR3aa: CASSQETGSYGYTF
CDR3nt: TGCGCCAGCAGCCAAGAAACAGGGTCCTATGGCTACACCTTC

d_gene: TRBD1
abundance: -
j_gene: TRBJ2-7
v_gene: TRBV2
CDR3aa: CASSGGQGGSYEQYF
CDR3nt: TGTGCCAGCAGTGGCGGACAGGGGGGATCCTACGAGCAGTACTTC

d_gene: -
abundance: -
j_gene: TRBJ2-1
v_gene: TRBV18
CDR3aa: CASSPSSGGEQFF
CDR3nt: TGTGCCAGCTCACCGTCTTCCGGCGGTGAGCAGTTCTTC

d_gene: TRBD1
abundance: -
j_gene: TRBJ1-2
v_gene: TRBV28
CDR3aa: CALPTGDGGYTF
CDR3nt: TGTGCCCTACCGACAGGGGATGGTGGCTACACCTTC

d_gene: -
abundance: -
j_gene: TRBJ1-3
v_gene: TRBV5-6
CDR3aa: CASSFLTSNSGNTIYF
CDR3nt: TGTGCCAGCAGCTTCCTTACCTCGAACTCTGGAAACACCATATATTTT

d_gene: TRBD1
abundance: -
j_gene: TRBJ1-2
v_gene: TRBV7-9
CDR3aa: CASSSDRGRSYGYTF
CDR3nt: TGTGCCAGCAGCTCGGACAGGGGACGATCCTATGGCTACACCTTC

d_gene: TRBD1
abundance: -
j_gene: TRBJ2-5
v_gene: TRBV7-9
CDR3aa: CASSRTGQETQYF
CDR3nt: TGTGCCAGCAGCAGGACAGGGCAAGAGACCCAGTACTTC

d_gene: TRBD2
abundance: -
j_gene: TRBJ2-7
v_gene: TRBV7-2
CDR3aa: CASSLYRGSPYEQYF
CDR3nt: TGTGCCAGCAGCTTATATCGCGGGAGCCCCTACGAGCAGTACTTC

d_gene: TRBD2
abundance: -
j_gene: TRBJ2-4
v_gene: TRBV18
CDR3aa: CASSPLSITSGGENIQYF
CDR3nt: TGTGCCAGCTCACCCCTTTCCATCACTAGCGGGGGGGAAAACATTCAGTACTTC